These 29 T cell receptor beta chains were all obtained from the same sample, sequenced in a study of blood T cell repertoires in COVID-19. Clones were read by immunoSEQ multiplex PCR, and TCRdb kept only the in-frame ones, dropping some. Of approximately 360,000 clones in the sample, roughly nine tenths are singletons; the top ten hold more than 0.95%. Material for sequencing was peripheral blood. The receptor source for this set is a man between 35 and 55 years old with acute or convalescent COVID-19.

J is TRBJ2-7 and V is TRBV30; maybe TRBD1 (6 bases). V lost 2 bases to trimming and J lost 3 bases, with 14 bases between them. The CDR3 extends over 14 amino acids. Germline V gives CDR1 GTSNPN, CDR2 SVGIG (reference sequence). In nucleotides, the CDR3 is TGTGCCTGGAGTATGAACAGGGAAATCTACGAGCAGTACTTC. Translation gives CAWSMNREIYEQYF. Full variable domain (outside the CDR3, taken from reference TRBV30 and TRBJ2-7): SQTIHQWPATLVQPVGSPLSLECTVEGTSNPNLYWYRQAAGRGLQLLFYSVGIGQISSEVPQNLSASRPQDRQFILSSKKLLLSDSGFYLCAWSMNREIYEQYFGPGTRLTVT.

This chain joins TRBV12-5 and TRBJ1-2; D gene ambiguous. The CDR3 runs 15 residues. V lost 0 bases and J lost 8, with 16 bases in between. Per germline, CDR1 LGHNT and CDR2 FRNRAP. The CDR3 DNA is TGTGCTAGTGGTTTGGTACGTGCCTCCATGGGCGGCTACACCTTC. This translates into CASGLVRASMGGYTF.

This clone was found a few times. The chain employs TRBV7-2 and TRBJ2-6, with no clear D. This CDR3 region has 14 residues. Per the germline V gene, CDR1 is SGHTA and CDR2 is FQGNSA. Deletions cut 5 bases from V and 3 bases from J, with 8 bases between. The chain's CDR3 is CASSPPSGANVLTF. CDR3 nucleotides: TGTGCCAGCAGCCCCCCGAGTGGGGCCAACGTCCTGACTTTC. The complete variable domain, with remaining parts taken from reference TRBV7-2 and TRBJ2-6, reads GAGVSQSPSNKVTEKGKDVELRCDPISGHTALYWYRQSLGQGLEFLIYFQGNSAPDKSGLPSDRFSAERTGGSVSTLTIQRTQQEDSAVYLCASSPPSGANVLTFGAGSRLTVL.

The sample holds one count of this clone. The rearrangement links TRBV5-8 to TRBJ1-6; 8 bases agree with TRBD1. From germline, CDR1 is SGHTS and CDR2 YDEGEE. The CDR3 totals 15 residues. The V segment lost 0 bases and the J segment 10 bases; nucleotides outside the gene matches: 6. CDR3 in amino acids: CASSLGSGGGSPLHF. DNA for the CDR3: TGTGCCAGCAGCTTGGGTTCAGGGGGCGGATCACCCCTCCACTTT. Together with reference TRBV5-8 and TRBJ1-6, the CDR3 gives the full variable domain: EAGVTQSPTHLIKTRGQQATLRCSPISGHTSVYWYQQALGLGLQFLLWYDEGEERNRGNFPPRFSGRQFPNYSSELNVNALELEDSALYLCASSLGSGGGSPLHFGNGTRLTVT.

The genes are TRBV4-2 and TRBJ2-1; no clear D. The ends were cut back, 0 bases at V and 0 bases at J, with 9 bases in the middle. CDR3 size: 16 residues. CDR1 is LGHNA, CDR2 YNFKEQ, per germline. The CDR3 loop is CASSQDFSSSYNEQFF. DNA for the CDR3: TGTGCCAGCAGCCAAGATTTTTCGAGCTCCTACAATGAGCAGTTCTTC.

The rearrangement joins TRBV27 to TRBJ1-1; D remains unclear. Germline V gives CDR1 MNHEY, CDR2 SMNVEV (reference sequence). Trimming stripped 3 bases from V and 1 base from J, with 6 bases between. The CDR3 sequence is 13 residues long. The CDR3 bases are TGTGCCAGCAGTTTGTACGGGAACACTGAAGCTTTCTTT. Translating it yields CASSLYGNTEAFF.

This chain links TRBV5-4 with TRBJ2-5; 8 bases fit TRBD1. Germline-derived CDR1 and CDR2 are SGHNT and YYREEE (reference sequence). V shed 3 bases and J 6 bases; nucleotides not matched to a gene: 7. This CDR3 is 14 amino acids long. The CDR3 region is CASSWQGAHQTQYF. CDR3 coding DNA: TGTGCCAGCAGCTGGCAGGGGGCTCACCAGACCCAGTACTTC.

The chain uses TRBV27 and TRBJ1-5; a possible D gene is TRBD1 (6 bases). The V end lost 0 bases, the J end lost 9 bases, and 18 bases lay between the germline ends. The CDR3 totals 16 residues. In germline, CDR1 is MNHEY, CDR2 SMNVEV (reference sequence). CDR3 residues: CASSLSGAGPQGPQHF. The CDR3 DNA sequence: TGTGCCAGCAGTTTATCGGGGGCAGGGCCGCAGGGGCCCCAGCATTTT.

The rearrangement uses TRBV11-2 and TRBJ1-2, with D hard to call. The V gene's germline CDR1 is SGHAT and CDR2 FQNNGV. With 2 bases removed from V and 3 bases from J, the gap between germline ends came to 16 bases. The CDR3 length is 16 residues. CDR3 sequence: CASSLIASGVHYGYTF. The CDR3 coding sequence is TGTGCCAGCAGCTTAATAGCTTCCGGTGTTCACTATGGCTACACCTTC. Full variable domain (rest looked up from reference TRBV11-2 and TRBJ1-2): EAGVAQSPRYKIIEKRQSVAFWCNPISGHATLYWYQQILGQGPKLLIQFQNNGVVDDSQLPKDRFSAERLKGVDSTLKIQPAKLEDSAVYLCASSLIASGVHYGYTFGSGTRLTVV.

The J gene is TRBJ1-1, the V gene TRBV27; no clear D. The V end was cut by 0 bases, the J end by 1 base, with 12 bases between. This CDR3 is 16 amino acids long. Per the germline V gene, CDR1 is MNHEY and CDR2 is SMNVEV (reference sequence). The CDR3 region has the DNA TGTGCCAGCAGTTTATCGAGTGGTTTACCGAACACTGAAGCTTTCTTT. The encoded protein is CASSLSSGLPNTEAFF.

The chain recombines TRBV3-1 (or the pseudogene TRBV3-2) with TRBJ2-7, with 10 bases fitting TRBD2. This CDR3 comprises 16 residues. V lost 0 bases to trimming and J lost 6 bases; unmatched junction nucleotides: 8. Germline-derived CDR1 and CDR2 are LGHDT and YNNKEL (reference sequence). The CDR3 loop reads CASSQDTSGTAREQYF. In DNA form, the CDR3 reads TGTGCCAGCAGCCAAGATACTAGCGGGACAGCTCGCGAGCAGTACTTC.

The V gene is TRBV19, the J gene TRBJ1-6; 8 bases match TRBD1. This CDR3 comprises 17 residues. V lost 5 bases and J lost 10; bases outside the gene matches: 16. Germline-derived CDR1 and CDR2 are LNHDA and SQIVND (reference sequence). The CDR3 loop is CASSVRQGPPLRSPLHF. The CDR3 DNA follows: TGTGCCAGTAGTGTCCGACAGGGGCCGCCCCTACGATCACCCCTCCACTTT.

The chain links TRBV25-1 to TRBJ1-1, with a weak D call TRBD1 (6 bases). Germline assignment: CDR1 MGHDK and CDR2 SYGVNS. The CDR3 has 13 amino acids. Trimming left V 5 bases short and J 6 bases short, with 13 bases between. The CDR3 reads CASSPGVFAEAFF. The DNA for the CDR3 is TGTGCCAGCAGTCCAGGGGTTTTCGCTGAAGCTTTCTTT.

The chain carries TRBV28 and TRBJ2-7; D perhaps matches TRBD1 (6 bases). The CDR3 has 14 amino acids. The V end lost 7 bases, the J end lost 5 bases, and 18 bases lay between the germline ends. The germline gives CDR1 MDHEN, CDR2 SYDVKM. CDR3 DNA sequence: TGTGCCAGCACCCCGCTTGGGGGCAGAGACGAGCAGTACTTC. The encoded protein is CASTPLGGRDEQYF. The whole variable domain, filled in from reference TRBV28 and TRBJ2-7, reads DVKVTQSSRYLVKRTGEKVFLECVQDMDHENMFWYRQDPGLGLRLIYFSYDVKMKEKGDIPEGYSVSREKKERFSLILESASTNQTSMYLCASTPLGGRDEQYFGPGTRLTVT.

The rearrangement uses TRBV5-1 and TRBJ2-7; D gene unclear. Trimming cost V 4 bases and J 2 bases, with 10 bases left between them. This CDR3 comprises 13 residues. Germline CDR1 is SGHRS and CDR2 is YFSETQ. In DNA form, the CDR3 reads TGCGCCAGCAGCCCCTTTACAGCCTACGAGCAGTACTTC. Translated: CASSPFTAYEQYF.

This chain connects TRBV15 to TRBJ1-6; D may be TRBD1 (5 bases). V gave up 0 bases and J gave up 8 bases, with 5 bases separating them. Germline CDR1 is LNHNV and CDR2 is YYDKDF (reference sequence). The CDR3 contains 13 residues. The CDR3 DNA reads TGTGCCACCAGCAGAGAAGGGGATTCACCCCTCCACTTT. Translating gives CATSREGDSPLHF.

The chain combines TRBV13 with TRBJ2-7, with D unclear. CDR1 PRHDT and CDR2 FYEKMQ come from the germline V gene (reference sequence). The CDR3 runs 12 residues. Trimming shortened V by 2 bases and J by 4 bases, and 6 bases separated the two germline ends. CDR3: CASSLSSYEQYF. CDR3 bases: TGTGCCAGCAGCTTAAGTAGTTACGAGCAGTACTTC.

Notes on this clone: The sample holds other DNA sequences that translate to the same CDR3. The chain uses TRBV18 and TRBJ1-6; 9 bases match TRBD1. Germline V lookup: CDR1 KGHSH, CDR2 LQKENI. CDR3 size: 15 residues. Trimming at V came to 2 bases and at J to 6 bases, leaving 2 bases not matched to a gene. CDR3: CASSPADRGNSPLHF. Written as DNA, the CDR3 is TGTGCCAGCTCACCAGCGGACAGGGGTAATTCACCCCTCCACTTT.

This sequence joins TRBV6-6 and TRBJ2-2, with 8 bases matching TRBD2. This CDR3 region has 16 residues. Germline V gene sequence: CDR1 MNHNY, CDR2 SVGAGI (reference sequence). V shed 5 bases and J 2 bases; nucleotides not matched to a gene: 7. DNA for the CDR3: TGTGCCAGCAGTCGTACGAGCGGGGGAAACACCGGGGAGCTGTTTTTT. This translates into CASSRTSGGNTGELFF.

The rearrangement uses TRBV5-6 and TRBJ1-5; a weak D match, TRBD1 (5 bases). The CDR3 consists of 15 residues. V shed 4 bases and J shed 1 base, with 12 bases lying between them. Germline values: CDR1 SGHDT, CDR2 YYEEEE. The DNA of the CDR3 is TGTGCCAGCAGCCTCGGGCCAGGGAGCAATCAGCCCCAGCATTTT. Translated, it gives CASSLGPGSNQPQHF.

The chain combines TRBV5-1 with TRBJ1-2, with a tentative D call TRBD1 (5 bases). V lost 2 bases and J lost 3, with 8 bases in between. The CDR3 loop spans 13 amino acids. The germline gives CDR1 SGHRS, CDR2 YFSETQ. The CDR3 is CASSFDSDYGYTF. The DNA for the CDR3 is TGCGCCAGCAGCTTCGACAGTGACTATGGCTACACCTTC.

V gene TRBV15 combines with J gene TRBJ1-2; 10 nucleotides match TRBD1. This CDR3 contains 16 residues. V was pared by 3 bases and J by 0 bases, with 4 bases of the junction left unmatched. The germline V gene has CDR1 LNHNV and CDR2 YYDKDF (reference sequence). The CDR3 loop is CATSRIGQGANYGYTF. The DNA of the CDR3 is TGTGCCACCAGCAGGATAGGACAGGGGGCTAACTATGGCTACACCTTC.

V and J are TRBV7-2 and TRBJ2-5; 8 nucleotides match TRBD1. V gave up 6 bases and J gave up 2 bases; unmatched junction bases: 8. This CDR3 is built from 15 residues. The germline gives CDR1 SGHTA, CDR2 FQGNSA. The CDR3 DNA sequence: TGTGCCAGCAGTTCCGACAGGGGTGGACAAGAGACCCAGTACTTC. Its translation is CASSSDRGGQETQYF.

CDR3 residues: CASSLRASYEQYF. The CDR3 nucleotides read TGTGCCAGCAGCTTAAGGGCTTCCTACGAGCAGTACTTC. The chain couples TRBV7-3 to TRBJ2-7, with no clear D. CDR1 is SGHTA, CDR2 FQGTGA, per germline. Between the trimmed V and J ends, which lost 1 base and 1 base, there was a span of 5 bases. The CDR3 extends over 13 amino acids.

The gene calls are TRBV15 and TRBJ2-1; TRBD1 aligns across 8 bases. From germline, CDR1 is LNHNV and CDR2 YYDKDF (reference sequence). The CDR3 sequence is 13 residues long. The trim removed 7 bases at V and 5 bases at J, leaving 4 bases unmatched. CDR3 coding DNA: TGTGCCACCAACGGACAGGGCGACAATGAGCAGTTCTTC. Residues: CATNGQGDNEQFF.

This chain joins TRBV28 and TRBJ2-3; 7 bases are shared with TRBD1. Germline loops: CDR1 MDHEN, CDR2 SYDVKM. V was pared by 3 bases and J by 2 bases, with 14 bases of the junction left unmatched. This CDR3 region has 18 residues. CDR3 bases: TGTGCCAGCAGTTTTCGAGGTCCACGGGACAGAGACACAGATACGCAGTATTTT. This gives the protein CASSFRGPRDRDTDTQYF.

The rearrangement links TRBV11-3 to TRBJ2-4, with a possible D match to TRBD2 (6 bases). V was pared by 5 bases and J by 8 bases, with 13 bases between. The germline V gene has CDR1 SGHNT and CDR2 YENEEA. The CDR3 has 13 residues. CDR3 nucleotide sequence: TGTGCCAGCAGCCGTCGGTGGGGGGACATTCAGTACTTC. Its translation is CASSRRWGDIQYF. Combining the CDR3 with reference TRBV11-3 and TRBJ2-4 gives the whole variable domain EAGVVQSPRYKIIEKKQPVAFWCNPISGHNTLYWYLQNLGQGPELLIRYENEEAVDDSQLPKDRFSAERLKGVDSTLKIQPAELGDSAVYLCASSRRWGDIQYFGAGTRLSVL.

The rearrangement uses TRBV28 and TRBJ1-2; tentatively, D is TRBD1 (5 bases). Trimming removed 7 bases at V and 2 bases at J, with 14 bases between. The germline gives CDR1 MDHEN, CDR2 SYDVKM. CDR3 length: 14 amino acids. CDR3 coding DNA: TGTGCCAGCACCCTGGGGGGGGAAAACTATGGCTACACCTTC. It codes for CASTLGGENYGYTF.

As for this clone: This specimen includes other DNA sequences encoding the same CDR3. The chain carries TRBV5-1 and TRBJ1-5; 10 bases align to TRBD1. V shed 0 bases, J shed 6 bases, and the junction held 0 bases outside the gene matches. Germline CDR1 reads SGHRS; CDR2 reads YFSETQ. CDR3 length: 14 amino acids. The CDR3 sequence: CASSLGTGGQPQHF. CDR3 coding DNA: TGCGCCAGCAGCTTGGGGACAGGGGGTCAGCCCCAGCATTTT.